The 10 T cell receptor beta chains in this list originate from one sample, sequenced in a study of blood T cell repertoires in COVID-19. Method: immunoSEQ multiplex PCR; TCRdb's copy keeps in-frame clones and lacks some. The data contain around 180,000 clones, 79% of them seen just once; the ten biggest clones take up 17%. Material: peripheral blood. All receptors derive from a man in his sixties with active or convalescent COVID-19.

This chain uses TRBV19 with TRBJ2-1; 9 nucleotides match TRBD1. CDR3 size: 14 residues. Per germline, CDR1 LNHDA and CDR2 SQIVND (reference sequence). V shed 4 bases, J shed 10 bases, and the junction held 8 bases outside the gene matches. CDR3 coding DNA: TGTGCCAGTAGTACGCGGGACAGGGTAGGGGAGCAGTTCTTC. Amino acid sequence: CASSTRDRVGEQFF.

The gene calls are TRBV3-1 (or the pseudogene TRBV3-2) and TRBJ1-2; TRBD1 agrees at 9 bases. The CDR3 has 16 amino acids. Looked up from germline, CDR1 is LGHDT and CDR2 is YNNKEL (reference sequence). J lost 6 bases, V lost 1 base, and 9 bases had no gene match. The CDR3 spells CASSQVTTGGADGYTF. CDR3 in DNA: TGTGCCAGCAGCCAAGTCACAACAGGGGGCGCGGATGGCTACACCTTC.

This clone was detected a few times. The chain joins TRBV29-1 to TRBJ2-7; maybe TRBD2 (6 bases). Per germline, CDR1 SQVTM and CDR2 ANQGSEA. V shed 6 bases and J shed 5 bases, with 14 bases lying between them. The CDR3 sequence is 12 residues long. Here the CDR3 DNA reads TGCAGCGTACACGGGACTGACAACGAGCAGTACTTC. This codes for CSVHGTDNEQYF.

The chain joins TRBV27 to TRBJ2-3; a possible D gene is TRBD2 (8 bases). The germline CDR1 and CDR2 sequences are MNHEY and SMNVEV (reference sequence). Trimming pared 6 bases from V and 1 base from J, leaving 26 bases between. The CDR3 extends over 19 amino acids. The CDR3 DNA follows: TGTGCCAGCAGACAAACCGGGACAGCAAGCGGGAGTCGCACAGATACGCAGTATTTT. Its translation: CASRQTGTASGSRTDTQYF.

The rearrangement joins TRBV7-9 to TRBJ1-5; D is uncertain. The germline V and J ends were trimmed by 0 bases and 0 bases, with 6 bases remaining between them. Germline loops: CDR1 SEHNR, CDR2 FQNEAQ (reference sequence). The CDR3 spans 15 residues. The CDR3 DNA is TGTGCCAGCAGCTTAGCCGGGAATAGCAATCAGCCCCAGCATTTT. It encodes CASSLAGNSNQPQHF.

This clone occurred once. This chain links TRBV15 with TRBJ1-5; D is ambiguous. The CDR3 runs 15 residues. Trimming shortened V by 0 bases and J by 5 bases, and 11 bases separated the two germline ends. Germline CDR1 is LNHNV and CDR2 is YYDKDF (reference sequence). The CDR3 sequence: CATSRDLRRDQPQHF. CDR3 DNA: TGTGCCACCAGCAGAGATCTAAGACGGGATCAGCCCCAGCATTTT.

This sequence joins TRBV28 and TRBJ1-5; 9 bases are shared with TRBD1. Germline CDR1 reads MDHEN; CDR2 reads SYDVKM. The CDR3 is made up of 16 amino acids. V shed 5 bases, J shed 3 bases, and the junction held 8 bases outside the gene matches. The CDR3 spells CASSPRDREINQPQHF. The CDR3, as DNA: TGTGCCAGCAGTCCCCGGGACAGGGAGATCAATCAGCCCCAGCATTTT.

In this sample, this clone turned up once. The chain uses TRBV19 and TRBJ2-7, with D tentatively TRBD1 (5 bases). This CDR3 contains 14 residues. V was cut by 5 bases and J by 2 bases, with 13 bases left in between. Looked up from germline, CDR1 is LNHDA and CDR2 is SQIVND (reference sequence). The CDR3 DNA is TGTGCCAGTAGTTCGAGGACATCTCCCTACGAGCAGTACTTC. Its protein is CASSSRTSPYEQYF.

This chain links TRBV12-5 with TRBJ2-3; 8 bases map to TRBD2. The CDR3 runs 15 residues. Looked up from germline, CDR1 is LGHNT and CDR2 is FRNRAP. Trimming removed 6 bases from V and 4 bases from J; junction bases left unmatched: 9. CDR3 coding DNA: TGTGCTAGTGGGCGAAGCGGGAGTTACGCAGATACGCAGTATTTT. Translating gives CASGRSGSYADTQYF.

The chain carries TRBV5-4 and TRBJ2-7; the match to TRBD2 covers 7 bases. The trim removed 10 bases at V and 6 bases at J, leaving 13 bases unmatched. Looked up from germline, CDR1 is SGHNT and CDR2 is YYREEE (reference sequence). The CDR3 consists of 13 residues. The CDR3 loop is CAFGSGLLGEQYF. CDR3 DNA sequence: TGTGCCTTCGGTAGCGGGCTCCTGGGCGAGCAGTACTTC.